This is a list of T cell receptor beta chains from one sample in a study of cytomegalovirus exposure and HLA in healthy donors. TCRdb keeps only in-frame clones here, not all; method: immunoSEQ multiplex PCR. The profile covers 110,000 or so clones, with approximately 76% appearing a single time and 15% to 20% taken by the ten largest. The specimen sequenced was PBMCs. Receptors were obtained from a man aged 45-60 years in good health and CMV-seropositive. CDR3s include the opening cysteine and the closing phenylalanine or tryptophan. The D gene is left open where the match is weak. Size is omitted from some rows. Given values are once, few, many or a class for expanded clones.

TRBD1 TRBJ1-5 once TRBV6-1 TGTGCCAGCAGTCCAGGACAGGGAATCAATCAGCCCCAGCATTTT CASSPGQGINQPQHF
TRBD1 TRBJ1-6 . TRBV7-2 TGTGCCAGCAGCCCCTGGACAGGGATAAATTCACCCCTCCACTTT CASSPWTGINSPLHF
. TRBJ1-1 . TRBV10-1 TGCGCCAGCAGGTCCAATTGGAACACTGAAGCTTTCTTT CASRSNWNTEAFF
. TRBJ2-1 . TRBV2 TGTGCCAGCATGAGCGGGTCCTGGAATGAGCAGTTCTTC CASMSGSWNEQFF
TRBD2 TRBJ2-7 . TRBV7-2 TGTGCCAGCAGCGATACTAGCGGGGCGATCGAGCAGTACTTC CASSDTSGAIEQYF
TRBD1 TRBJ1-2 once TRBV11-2 TGTGCCAGCAGCCCGGACAGGTCTAACTATGGCTACACCTTC CASSPDRSNYGYTF
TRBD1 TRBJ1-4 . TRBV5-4 TGTGCCAGCAGCTTGAGGGAGGCAGGGGGTGAAAAACTGTTTTTT CASSLREAGGEKLFF
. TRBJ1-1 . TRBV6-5 TGTGCCAGCAGTTACTCGAAAGGGGCGCGGGCTTTCTTT CASSYSKGARAFF
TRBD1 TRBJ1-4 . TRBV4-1 TGCGCCAGCAGCCAACCGACAGGGAGCTATGAAAAACTGTTTTTT CASSQPTGSYEKLFF
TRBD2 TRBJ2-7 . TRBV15 TGTGCCACCAGCAGTGGGGCGAGGGAGGGCCTCGTCCCGGGGCAGTACTTC CATSSGAREGLVPGQYF
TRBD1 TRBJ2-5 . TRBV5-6 TGTGCCAGCAGCTTGACAGGGGCCGAGACCCAGTACTTC CASSLTGAETQYF
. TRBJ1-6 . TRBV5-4 TGTGCCAGCAGCTTTCTACAGGGTAATAATTCACCCCTCCACTTT CASSFLQGNNSPLHF
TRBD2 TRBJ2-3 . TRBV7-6 TGTGCCAGCAGCTTCGCGGGGGGCGACACAGATACGCAGTATTTT CASSFAGGDTDTQYF
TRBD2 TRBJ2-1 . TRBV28 TGTGCCAGCACCCTTAGCGGGAAAGGAGGCTTCAATGAGCAGTTCTTC CASTLSGKGGFNEQFF
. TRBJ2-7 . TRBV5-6 TGTGCCAGCAGCTTGGCAGGAATTCGGGACAAGTACTTC CASSLAGIRDKYF
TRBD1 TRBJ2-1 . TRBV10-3 TGTGCCATCAGCGAATCCGGGACAGGGGTTGGGGGTGAGCAGTTCTTC CAISESGTGVGGEQFF
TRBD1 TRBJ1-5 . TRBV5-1 TGCGCCAGCAGCCCCGGGACAGCTGATCAGCCCCAGCATTTT CASSPGTADQPQHF
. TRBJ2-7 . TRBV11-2 TGTGCCAGCAGCACAGTCAGGGGTGACCACGAGCAGTACTTC CASSTVRGDHEQYF
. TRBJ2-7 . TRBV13 TGCGCCAGCACCAAGGGGGAAGTAGACCACGAGCAGTACTTC CASTKGEVDHEQYF
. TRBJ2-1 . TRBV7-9 TGTGCCAGCAGTATACAACCTCCAACCTACAATGAGCAGTTCTTC CASSIQPPTYNEQFF
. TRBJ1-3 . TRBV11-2 TGTGCCAGCAGCTTTTCCTACTCTGGAAACACCATATATTTT CASSFSYSGNTIYF
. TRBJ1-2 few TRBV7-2 TGTGCCAGCAGCTTCGTGTCAGGGGTAGGGGACACCTTC CASSFVSGVGDTF
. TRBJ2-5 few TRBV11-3 TGTGCCAGCACCCCCAGTCGGGGGCAAGAGACCCAGTACTTC CASTPSRGQETQYF
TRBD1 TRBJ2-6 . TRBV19 TGTGCCAGTAGTGTACAGGGGACTGGGGCCAACGTCCTGACTTTC CASSVQGTGANVLTF
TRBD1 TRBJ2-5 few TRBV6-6 TGTGCCAGCAGTGATGGGACAGCGTCCCAAGAGACCCAGTACTTC CASSDGTASQETQYF
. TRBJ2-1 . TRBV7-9 TGTGCCAGCAGCTCGAGACAGGTTATCGATGAGCAGTTCTTC CASSSRQVIDEQFF
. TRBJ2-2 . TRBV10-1 TGCGCCAGCAGTGAGTATGGACGGAGGACTTCGGGCACCGGGGAGCTGTTTTTT CASSEYGRRTSGTGELFF
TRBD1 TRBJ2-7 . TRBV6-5 TGTGCCAGCAGTTACACCGACAGGGGTGGCTACGAGCAGTACTTC CASSYTDRGGYEQYF
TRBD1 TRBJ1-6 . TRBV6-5 TGTGCCAGCAAACCGCCCGGGGACAGTACACCCCTCCACTTT CASKPPGDSTPLHF
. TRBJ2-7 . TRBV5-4 TGTGCCAGCAGCTTGGTGGCTAGCGAAGCCTACGAGCAGTACTTC CASSLVASEAYEQYF
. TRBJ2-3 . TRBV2 TGTGCCCTCCTGAACGAGGGTGGCACAGATACGCAGTATTTT CALLNEGGTDTQYF
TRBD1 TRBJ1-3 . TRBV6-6 TGTGCCAGCAGTCCCGGGACAGGGGCTGGAAACACCATATATTTT CASSPGTGAGNTIYF
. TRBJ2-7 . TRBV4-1 TGCGCCAGCAGCCAAGTCGACCTAGTTGGCGAGCAGTACTTC CASSQVDLVGEQYF
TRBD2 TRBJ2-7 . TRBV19 TGTGCCAGTAGTTTAGCGGGAGCACCCTCCTACGAGCAGTACTTC CASSLAGAPSYEQYF
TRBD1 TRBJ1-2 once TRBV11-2 TGTGCCAGCAGCCCCGGGACAGGGGGCGGTCTATTCTATGGCTACACCTTC CASSPGTGGGLFYGYTF
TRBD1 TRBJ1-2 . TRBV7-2 TGTGCCAGCAGCACGCTACAGGGGGCGCGGGGCTACACCTTC CASSTLQGARGYTF
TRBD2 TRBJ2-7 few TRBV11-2 TGTGCCAGCAGCCAAAGACTAGCGGAGGCCCCCTACGAGCAGTACTTC CASSQRLAEAPYEQYF
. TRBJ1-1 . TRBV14 TGTGCCAGCAGCCCCCTAGTCGGTCGGGGCACTGAAGCTTTCTTT CASSPLVGRGTEAFF
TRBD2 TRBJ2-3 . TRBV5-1 TGCGCCAGCAGCAGGCTAGCGGGCCGCACAGATACGCAGTATTTT CASSRLAGRTDTQYF
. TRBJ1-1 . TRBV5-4 TGTGCCAGCAGCTTCGAGCTTCTCATGAACACTGAAGCTTTCTTT CASSFELLMNTEAFF
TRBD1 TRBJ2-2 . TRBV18 TGTGCCAGCTCACGGAACCAGGGGGATCTCGGGGAGCTGTTTTTT CASSRNQGDLGELFF
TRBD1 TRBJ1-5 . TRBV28 TGTGCCAGCAGAGGACAGGGTTATCAGCCCCAGCATTTT CASRGQGYQPQHF
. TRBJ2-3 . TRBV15 TGTGCCACCACGATGGCCGTCACAGATACGCAGTATTTT CATTMAVTDTQYF
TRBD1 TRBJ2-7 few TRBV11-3 TGTGCCAGCAAGGGGACAGGGGGCGTCTACGAGCAGTACTTC CASKGTGGVYEQYF
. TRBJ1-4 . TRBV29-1 TGCAGCGTTGAAGCCAGGGGCGCGACCAAACTGTTTTTT CSVEARGATKLFF
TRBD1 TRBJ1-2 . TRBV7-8 TGTGCCAGCAGCTCCGGGACAGGGAACTATGGCTACACCTTC CASSSGTGNYGYTF
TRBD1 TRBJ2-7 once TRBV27 TGTGCCAGCAGTATAACAGGGGTGGGTAAAGGCGAGCAGTACTTC CASSITGVGKGEQYF
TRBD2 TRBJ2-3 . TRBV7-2 TGTGCCAGCAGCTTATGGCCGGGGGGGTTTGGCACAGATACGCAGTATTTT CASSLWPGGFGTDTQYF
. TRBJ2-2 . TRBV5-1 TGCGCCAGCAGCTTGGTCGGCACTCGGACAGTGTCCGCCGGGGAGCTGTTTTTT CASSLVGTRTVSAGELFF
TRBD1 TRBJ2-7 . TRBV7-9 TGTGCCAGCAGCCATGGTCAGGGGGCGAAATGGGCCGAGCAGTACTTC CASSHGQGAKWAEQYF
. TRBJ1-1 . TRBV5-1 TGCGCCAGCAGCTTGGTGGGGGGGGCGAGCACTGAAGCTTTCTTT CASSLVGGASTEAFF